This T cell receptor beta chain originates from a study of identical twins. TCRdb re-called the 5' RACE reads through MiXCR, storing one row per CDR3 protein. The profile shows a few hundred thousand distinct CDR3 sequences, less than 25% of them singletons. This clonotype appeared a single time. Trimming took 1 base from V and 9 from J, leaving 6 bases between them. Germline V gives CDR1 LGHDT, CDR2 YNNKEL (reference sequence). CDR3 size: 11 residues. The sample was also reused in another study, on T cells expressing NK-cell markers.

This TCR came from a woman between 18 and 29 years old in good health. The sample comprised CD4+ T cells sorted from blood. The chain is built from TRBV3-1 and TRBJ1-2, with unresolved D. The CDR3 sequence is CASSQADSYTF. The CDR3 nucleotides are TGTGCCAGCAGCCAAGCTGATAGCTACACCTTC.